Each of the 5 T cell receptor beta chains below was sequenced from the same sample in a study of human T cells and chemical hapten exposure. TCRdb passed the RACE reads through MiXCR, listing each CDR3 protein once. The profile shows around 380,000 distinct CDR3 sequences, roughly 4.8% of them singletons. Stated time point: patch test 1, 2 weeks after DPC sensitization. Treatment denoted: therapeutic diphenylcyclopropenone sensitization with weekly scalp DPC. Here the sequenced sample was whole blood, taken in connection with sensitization to the hapten diphenylcyclopropenone (DPC). Receptors originate from a woman aged 50 to 60 with alopecia areata. Some clones in this sample may be carry-over from other donors' samples.

This clonotype was counted ten times or more. This chain joins TRBV7-9 and TRBJ2-7, with 10 bases matching TRBD2. Germline CDR1 reads SEHNR; CDR2 reads FQNEAQ (reference sequence). This CDR3 has 13 residues. The V gene end was trimmed by 5 bases and the J gene end by 3 bases; junction bases not matched to a gene: 1. This chain's CDR3 is CASSASGGYEQYF. In DNA form, the CDR3 reads TGTGCCAGCAGCGCTAGCGGGGGCTACGAGCAGTACTTC.

The gene calls are TRBV7-6 and TRBJ2-3; TRBD2 agrees at 9 bases. The J segment lost 3 bases and the V segment lost 8 bases, leaving 12 bases of the junction unmatched. CDR1 and CDR2 from the germline V gene are SGHVS and FNYEAQ. The CDR3 contains 16 residues. The CDR3 DNA is TGTGCCAGCTCCTCTCGCGGGGGGGCTATTACAGATACGCAGTATTTT. Its translation is CASSSRGGAITDTQYF.

In its sample, this clonotype was seen a few times. The CDR3: CASLGVNDEKLFF. DNA of the CDR3: TGTGCCAGCTTGGGGGTGAACGATGAAAAACTGTTTTTT. The chain combines TRBV5-5 with TRBJ1-4, with D perhaps TRBD1 (5 bases). The length of the CDR3 is 13 residues. Trimming cost V 7 bases and J 6 bases, with 13 bases left between them. Germline values: CDR1 SGHKS, CDR2 YYEKEE (reference sequence).

Of note for this clonotype: At one end the junction does not follow the germline gene, possibly because of a read error. V usage is TRBV9 and J usage is TRBJ2-4; tentatively, D is TRBD2 (6 bases). This CDR3 has 14 residues. CDR1 is SGDLS and CDR2 is YYNGEE in the germline V gene. CDR3 region: CASGVGGSQNIQYF. The CDR3 region has the DNA TGTGCCAGCGGCGTAGGAGGGAGCCAGAACATTCAGTACTTC.

This clonotype was observed a handful of times. V gene TRBV3-1 combines with J gene TRBJ1-4; 7 nucleotides agree with TRBD1. J lost 3 bases, V lost 1 base, and 5 bases had no gene match. The CDR3 covers 16 residues. From germline, CDR1 is LGHDT and CDR2 YNNKEL (reference sequence). Here the CDR3 DNA reads TGTGCCAGCAGCCAAGGAGGGGGCATCGCTAATGAAAAACTGTTTTTT. Protein: CASSQGGGIANEKLFF.